This T cell receptor beta chain was sequenced in a study of blood T cell repertoires in COVID-19 (dated by TCRdb to the early 2020s). About the study as a whole: Collaborator samples came from the United States, Italy and Spain and covered acute and convalescent phases of COVID-19. The prospective study material was composed of cDNA or gDNA derived from T cells, B-cell-depleted T cells, or PBMCs. Subjects who had been exposed to COVID-19, were actively infected with it, or had recovered from it provided the deeply sampled blood TCRbeta repertoires that made up the dataset. The repertoires were released in a freely available public database meant as a resource for research on the immune response to SARS-CoV-2. Samples were obtained from the ongoing ImmuneRACE study (first 160 participants) and from over a thousand subjects provided by 6 global collaborators. Nearly every sample came with metadata listing a de-identified subject ID, COVID-19 status, age in years and sex. Where HLA class I and class II types were available, the types were taken from metadata supplied by the sample provider, not from assay-based typing. The research as a whole found: How much clinical and demographic metadata was included differed by source and by participant, and the metadata was provided uncurated.

At one collaborating source in Seattle, patients were enrolled during active infection and were followed longitudinally through the course of disease. Collaborating institutions collected whole blood in K2EDTA tubes following their own protocols. For TCRbeta analysis, collaborators shipped samples in one of three forms: frozen whole blood, isolated PBMCs, or DNA extracted from either of those sample types. Spanning cysteine to phenylalanine, the CDR3 consists of 13 amino acids. Here the CDR3 DNA is all that survives: 39 bases in frame from base 1. CDR1 and CDR2 are read off the germline V gene as MDHEN and SYDVKM. V lost 4 bases and J lost 8 bases, and the count of bases not matched to a germline gene is 6. On this clone: Its antigen has not been determined. No much larger clonotype is one base removed from it; base qualities were not supplied.

TCRbeta CDR3 regions were amplified from genomic DNA by means of the immunoSEQ Assay, a bias-controlled multiplex PCR. The study's processing was this. Nucleated cell counts per sample were estimated from amplification of reference gene primers within the assay. Sequence reads were collapsed and filtered to measure the absolute abundance of every unique TCRbeta CDR3 rearrangement. For each sample, productive Simpson clonality was calculated as the square root of Simpson's diversity index over productive rearrangements. TCRdb holds this immuneACCESS table with in-frame rearrangements only. Some clones are missing; in checked studies, unresolved V genes explain under half, and the rest has no known cause. V, J and clone size reflect that table, while D and trimming were determined from the DNA. The table for this sample lists about 250,000 clones; approximately 88% of them were counted only once. The ten largest clones take up approximately 6% of the sample.

This TCR derives from a woman aged 25 to 45 with COVID-19, enrolled during active disease. In this chain, TRBV28 is recombined with TRBJ1-2, and TRBD1 aligns with 8 junction nucleotides. The sequencing sample was made of peripheral blood. The bases are TGTGCCAGCAGTTCCCAGGACAGGGAGGGCTACACCTTC. It translates as CASSSQDREGYTF.